These T cell receptor beta chains were read from a single sample in a study of blood T cell repertoires in COVID-19. Using immunoSEQ multiplex PCR, the repertoire was profiled, and TCRdb retains in-frame clones only, with some absent. The data hold 91,000 or so clones, with 82% observed a single time. Sequencing was carried out using peripheral blood. The origin of the receptors is a man aged 50 or older with active or convalescent COVID-19. CDR3s include the opening cysteine and the closing phenylalanine or tryptophan. Fields, in order: clone size, J gene, V gene, CDR3 protein. Clone size, where shown, is once, few, many, or a class for clones that have expanded.

-,TRBJ1-2,TRBV18,CASSPDRGDYGYTF
-,TRBJ2-7,TRBV19,CASRRTEGYEQYF
-,TRBJ1-6,TRBV15,CATSRPATGGNSPLHF
few,TRBJ2-2,TRBV5-1,CASSSGTSGALWGELFF
-,TRBJ2-7,TRBV25-1,CASSEIQGVPNEQYF
-,TRBJ1-6,TRBV3-1/TRBV3-2,CASRGGGLGSPLHF
-,TRBJ2-5,TRBV19,CASSTSAAQETQYF
-,TRBJ1-5,TRBV6-5,CASRGPGQGNQPQHF
-,TRBJ1-4,TRBV7-9,CASSLQLETNEKLFF
-,TRBJ2-3,TRBV5-1,CASSLESSSVDTQYF
-,TRBJ1-6,TRBV3-1/TRBV3-2,CASSYMGDSPLHF
-,TRBJ1-2,TRBV28,CASSSADRDYGYTF
-,TRBJ2-1,TRBV6-5,CASSYSDGREQFF
few,TRBJ1-4,TRBV5-4,CASKGQGDEKLFF
-,TRBJ2-5,TRBV30,CAWSLQSASGVSETQYF
-,TRBJ2-2,TRBV21-1,CASSKGRIAGGHSGELFF
-,TRBJ2-1,TRBV6-5,CASNREALSYNEQFF
-,TRBJ2-1,TRBV19,CASSTVAGGYNEQFF
-,TRBJ1-5,TRBV24-1,CATSQMNQPQHF
-,TRBJ1-5,TRBV3-1/TRBV3-2,CASSPRSGFNQPQHF
-,TRBJ2-2,TRBV18,CASSSNRGASTGELFF
once,TRBJ2-1,TRBV27,CASSLGGAEQFF
-,TRBJ1-4,TRBV3-1/TRBV3-2,CASSPWAGEEKLFF
once,TRBJ2-5,TRBV7-2,CASSLMGGQETQYF
once,TRBJ2-3,TRBV24-1,CATSDTGGTDTQYF
-,TRBJ2-1,TRBV27,CASSSRGGYNEQFF
few,TRBJ1-5,TRBV30,CAWSSGQANINQPQHF
-,TRBJ2-2,TRBV9,CASSVVASYNTGELFF
-,TRBJ2-3,TRBV7-9,CASSKLLRTDTQYF
-,TRBJ2-3,TRBV24-1,CATSDQRTDTQYF
-,TRBJ1-2,TRBV19,CASSFSTGDGYTF
-,TRBJ1-1,TRBV13,CASSLWTGGYSTEAFF
-,TRBJ1-4,TRBV6-5,CASRVQGAGEKLFF
-,TRBJ2-5,TRBV19,CASKASGGPNGETQYF
few,TRBJ1-1,TRBV19,CATGSRSLIEAFF
-,TRBJ1-6,TRBV9,CASSVAGVNSPLHF
once,TRBJ1-5,TRBV5-1,CASSLAGQGGQPQHF
-,TRBJ1-2,TRBV19,CASSFPGQGYGYTF
-,TRBJ2-5,TRBV20-1,CSAKGAQYF
-,TRBJ2-4,TRBV6-4,CASTDSGRLAKNIQYF
once,TRBJ2-7,TRBV6-1,CASSRVGGGYEQYF
-,TRBJ2-5,TRBV9,CASSVDRGTGETQYF
-,TRBJ2-1,TRBV5-1,CASTLGGALNEQFF
-,TRBJ2-1,TRBV18,CASSPPNGGGEQFF
-,TRBJ1-6,TRBV10-3,CAIRPGQLNSPLHF
-,TRBJ1-2,TRBV3-1/TRBV3-2,CASSRPIVPGTAPSYGYTF
-,TRBJ1-4,TRBV5-8,CASSLAREVEKLFF
-,TRBJ2-7,TRBV10-3,CAISESMSSYEQYF
few,TRBJ1-6,TRBV21-1,CASSTYYRADHYNSPLHF
-,TRBJ2-5,TRBV28,CASTISGGETQYF